This TCR beta chain was identified during a study of blood T cell repertoires in COVID-19 (dated by TCRdb to 2020 to 2022). Study-wide context: Samples from collaborators originated in the United States, Italy and Spain and spanned both the acute and convalescent phases of COVID-19. The dataset comprised deeply sampled blood TCRbeta repertoires from subjects exposed to, actively infected with, or recovered from COVID-19. Nearly every sample came with metadata listing a de-identified subject ID, COVID-19 status, age in years and sex. HLA class I and class II types, where available, came from metadata supplied by the sample provider rather than from assay-based typing. A freely available public database, intended as a resource for researchers studying the immune response to SARS-CoV-2, is where the repertoires were released. Samples came from the ongoing ImmuneRACE study (first 160 participants) plus 1,254 subjects from 6 global collaborators. The prospective study material was composed of cDNA or gDNA derived from T cells, B-cell-depleted T cells, or PBMCs.

What the research found in general, with its limitations: How much clinical and demographic metadata was included differed by source and by participant, and the metadata was provided uncurated.

The CDR3 goes from the cysteine to the phenylalanine over 13 residues. The sequence is cut down to CDR3 DNA, 39 bases in frame from base 1. As encoded in the germline V gene (reference sequence), CDR1 is MNHNY while CDR2 is SVGAGI. The V end gives up 6 bases and the J end 4 bases, leaving 2 bases in the junction not matched to a gene. Samples from volunteer blood donors who had recovered from COVID-19 were contributed by a second Seattle source. Each collaborating institution followed its own protocols to collect whole blood in K2EDTA tubes. For TCRbeta analysis, collaborators shipped samples in one of three forms: frozen whole blood, isolated PBMCs, or DNA extracted from either of those sample types. As to this clone: Its antigen remains undetermined. One base away there is no much larger clone; base qualities are not given.

TCRbeta CDR3 regions were amplified from genomic DNA by means of the immunoSEQ Assay, a bias-controlled multiplex PCR. The source study handled its data this way. Within the assay, amplification of reference gene primers was used to estimate how many nucleated cells each sample contained. Sequence reads were collapsed and filtered to measure the absolute abundance of every unique TCRbeta CDR3 rearrangement. Productive Simpson clonality was computed per sample as the square root of Simpson's diversity index over productive rearrangements. TCRdb took over this immuneACCESS table, retaining in-frame rearrangements with V and J assigned. Such tables are incomplete; in checked studies, under half of the missing clones stem from an unresolved V gene, and the remainder is unexplained. From that table come the V and J calls and clone size; the DNA was used to work out D and trimming. Within this sample are roughly 250,000 clones, with about 85% of them counted one time only. The ten largest clones add up to just over 7% of the sample.

Sequences were obtained from peripheral blood. This chain is built from TRBV6-6 and TRBJ1-1, and TRBD1 matches 10 of the central bases. The clonotype originates from a man aged 55-75 years who had recovered from COVID-19. For the CDR3, the sequence is CASRTGGGTEAFF. Read as DNA, the sequence is TGTGCCAGCAGGACAGGGGGCGGCACTGAAGCTTTCTTT.